What follows describes a single T cell receptor (beta chain). Its antigen is not known. The entry originates in a study of T cell responses to AZD1222 COVID-19 vaccine. TCRdb's table, derived via immunoSEQ multiplex PCR, lists solely in-frame clones and lacks some. The table lists about 130,000 clones, about nine tenths of them singletons. The study's findings and limits: Reportedly, close to half of spike-specific TCRs are directed against unmutated variant regions. Spike-specific TCR breadth rose after two AZD1222 doses, and depth rose as well. Donors were largely white British and mainly female; clonal diversity was possibly underestimated. It was only after the peak T cell response that any repertoires were sampled.

The sequence was obtained from an adult in good health. The sample was peripheral blood, taken on day 0 of MenACWY control vaccination.

CDR3 sequence (DNA): TGTGCCAGCAGCCAACCGTCGGACAGGGGGTCCTATGTCATGGAGACCCAGTACTTC. It encodes CASSQPSDRGSYVMETQYF. V is TRBV3-1 (or the pseudogene TRBV3-2) and J is TRBJ2-5, with 10 bases identical to TRBD1. CDR1 is LGHDT, CDR2 YNNKEL, per germline (reference sequence). Germline trimming cut 2 bases from V and 5 bases from J; bases unmatched to any gene: 17. The CDR3 loop spans 19 amino acids.